One sample yielded the 32 T cell receptor beta chains listed below, sequenced in a study of CD8+ T cells in alopecia areata. Cells that came from pooled cutaneous lymph nodes were sorted using CD4, CD8alpha, NKG2D, NKG2ACE and other markers. In each case, RNA was isolated and then reverse transcribed into cDNA as the sequencing template. The method was immunoSEQ multiplex PCR; TCRdb's version includes in-frame clones alone and lacks a portion of them. The sample contains 290,000 or so clones, none of them singletons. Sequences were obtained from CD4+ T cells sorted from a lymph node. Receptor source: a C3H/HeJ mouse with alopecia areata. The MHC haplotype of the strain is H2-k.

With regard to this clone: Gene and germline names: mouse. Other DNA sequences in this specimen translate into the identical CDR3. CDR3 bases read: TGTGCCAGCAGTGATTCAGGGAGAGAC. Its translation: CASSDSGRD. The whole CDR3 protein is CASSDSGRDTQYF. This rearrangement joins TRBV13-3 to TRBJ2-5; D is perhaps TRBD1 (5 bases). The read halts 4 residues ahead of the CDR3 end, with the missing end drawn from the germline J gene. Germline V lookup: CDR1 NNHDY, CDR2 SYVADS. The CDR3 consists of 13 residues. The complete variable domain, with remaining parts taken from reference TRBV13-3 and TRBJ2-5, reads EAAVTQSPRSKVAVTGGKVTLSCHQTNNHDYMYWYRQDTGHGLRLIHYSYVADSTEKGDIPDGYKASRPSQENFSLILELASLSQTAVYFCASSDSGRDTQYFGPGTRLLVL.

At least ten counts were recorded for this clone. Gene names are the mouse ones. The read ends 3 residues early relative to the CDR3; the germline J gene fills the gap. The chain joins TRBV14 to TRBJ1-6, with D unclear. TRBJ1-6 carries the ORF label, with uncertain function. Per the germline V gene, CDR1 is SGHDT and CDR2 is FRDEAV. The V gene lost 5 bases and the J gene lost 8 bases, with 2 bases spanning the gap. The CDR3 is 10 amino acids. CDR3 loop: CASSYSPLYF. Incomplete CDR3 DNA: TGTGCCAGCAGCTATTCGCCC.

Notes on this clone: Gene and germline names: mouse. The observed sequence ends 4 residues before the CDR3 terminus, with the missing tail filled in from the germline J gene. V and J are TRBV1 and TRBJ2-5, with D possibly matching TRBD1 (5 bases). In germline, CDR1 is NSQYPW, CDR2 LRSPGD (reference sequence). The CDR3 totals 14 residues. Incomplete CDR3 DNA: TGCACCTGCAGTGCAGTGGGCGCAGGGGAC. Its protein is CTCSAVGAGD. The full CDR3 protein is CTCSAVGAGDTQYF.

This clone was picked up a small number of times. Gene names and germline refer to mouse. The read comes to an end 4 residues before the CDR3 does, leaving the germline J gene to fill in the end. The chain couples TRBV4 to TRBJ1-1; D possibly corresponds to TRBD1 (6 bases). V gave up 4 bases and J gave up 1 base, with 7 bases separating them. Germline CDR1 and CDR2: LGHDT and YNNKQL (reference sequence). This CDR3 is 13 amino acids long. The sequenced part of the CDR3 DNA is TGTGCCAGCAGCTTACAGGGGAACACA. It codes for CASSLQGNT. In full, the CDR3 reads CASSLQGNTEVFF.

With regard to this clone: Genes and germline come from the mouse. The CDR3 is cut off 4 residues early in the read; its end comes from the germline J gene. The sample contains more than one DNA sequence encoding this CDR3. The V call is TRBV13-1, the J call TRBJ1-1, with a possible D match to TRBD1 (6 bases). Germline assignment: CDR1 NSHNY and CDR2 SYGAGN. The CDR3 has 13 residues. V lost 5 bases and J lost 0, with 8 bases in between. The CDR3 DNA, read in part, is TGTGCCAGCAGAGGGGGGGCAAACACA. Its translation: CASRGGANT. The CDR3, in full, reads CASRGGANTEVFF.

A remark on this clone: Gene names follow the mouse nomenclature. Sequencing ends 4 residues short of the CDR3 end; the germline J gene provides the rest. The V gene is TRBV1, the J gene TRBJ1-1; TRBD1 might be the D (6 bases). CDR1 is NSQYPW, CDR2 LRSPGD, per germline (reference sequence). This CDR3 has 15 residues. CDR3 sequence reads: CTCSASTGGAREVFF. The covered CDR3 bases are TGCACCTGCAGTGCCTCGACTGGGGGGGCGCGA.

Of note for this clone: These gene names are mouse names. The read finishes 4 residues shy of the CDR3 end, and the germline J gene is used to complete it. V usage is TRBV13-1 and J usage is TRBJ2-7; the D gene is possibly TRBD1 (6 bases). V lost 2 bases to trimming and J lost 0 bases, with 12 bases between them. The V gene's germline CDR1 is NSHNY and CDR2 SYGAGN. The CDR3 runs 15 residues. Incomplete CDR3 DNA: TGTGCCAGCAGTGACGACAGGCCGAGCTCCTAT. Translation: CASSDDRPSSY. The CDR3 in its entirety is CASSDDRPSSYEQYF.

This clone was found a few times. Mouse names are used for the genes. From the germline J gene comes the end of the CDR3, since the read stops 4 residues before it. The chain employs TRBV5 and TRBJ2-7, with a possible D match to TRBD1 (6 bases). The germline V and J ends were trimmed by 0 bases and 0 bases, with 12 bases remaining between them. The CDR3 covers 16 residues. Germline V gives CDR1 LGHNA, CDR2 YNLKQL (reference sequence). The CDR3 DNA, read in part, is TGTGCCAGCAGCCAAGACAGGGGTACTCTCTCCTAT. The encoded protein is CASSQDRGTLSY. The full CDR3 reads CASSQDRGTLSYEQYF.

About this clone: Gene names are mouse gene names. CDR3 protein: CASSPGQTEQFF. Partial CDR3 DNA: TGTGCCAGCAGCCCGGGACAGACT. The rearrangement uses TRBV14 and TRBJ2-1, with 7 bases fitting TRBD1. The sequenced fragment ends 4 residues before the CDR3 boundary, so the rest is inferred from the germline J gene. Germline V gene data show CDR1 as SGHDT and CDR2 as FRDEAV. The CDR3 has 12 residues.

This clone was recorded a few times. All gene names here are mouse names. The read terminates 4 residues before the CDR3 end, so the remaining end is supplied by the germline J gene. The chain combines TRBV13-2 with TRBJ2-1, with D perhaps matching TRBD1 (7 bases). This CDR3 region has 15 residues. V was clipped by 3 bases and J by 2 bases, with 12 bases between them. The germline gives CDR1 NNHNN, CDR2 SYGAGS (reference sequence). CDR3 DNA, as far as it was read: TGTGCCAGCGGTGTTCTCAGGGGGGACTATGCT. Its translation is CASGVLRGDYA. The whole CDR3 protein is CASGVLRGDYAEQFF.

This clone was counted a few times. Here the gene names and germline are mouse. Coverage ceases 4 residues before the CDR3 finishes, and the germline J gene fills in the end. The V gene is TRBV5, the J gene TRBJ2-5; no clear D. CDR1 is LGHNA, CDR2 YNLKQL, per germline (reference sequence). V was trimmed by 0 bases and J by 2 bases, leaving 6 bases between them. The length of the CDR3 is 14 residues. The covered CDR3 bases are TGTGCCAGCAGCCAAGAAGACACCCAAGAC. Translated, it gives CASSQEDTQD. The complete CDR3 reads CASSQEDTQDTQYF.

Concerning this clone itself: Gene labels here are mouse ones. The CDR3 bases that were read are TGTGCCAGCGGTGATGCCAGCCATAATTCGCCC. This codes for CASGDASHNSP. The CDR3, in full, reads CASGDASHNSPLYF. J is TRBJ1-6 and V is TRBV13-2; D not certain. From the germline J gene comes the end of the CDR3, since the read stops 3 residues before it. TRBJ1-6 is noted as an ORF with a role that remains uncertain. The CDR3 contains 14 residues. Trimming stripped 0 bases from V and 5 bases from J, with 6 bases between. CDR1 and CDR2 (germline): NNHNN, SYGAGS (reference sequence).

This clone has just a few counts. Gene names follow the mouse nomenclature. The sequence runs out 4 residues before the end of the CDR3; the remainder is reconstructed from the germline J gene. The rearrangement uses TRBV17 and TRBJ2-2; D possibly corresponds to TRBD2 (7 bases). Trimming removed 4 bases from V and 0 bases from J, with 12 bases in between. Per the germline V gene, CDR1 is MNHDT and CDR2 is YYDKIL. This CDR3 has 16 residues. The CDR3 sequence is CASSIGGPANTGQLYF. CDR3 DNA, as far as it was read: TGTGCTAGCAGTATTGGGGGGCCAGCAAACACCGGG.

This clone was seen more than once but under ten times. Gene names follow the mouse nomenclature. The read ends 4 residues shy of where the CDR3 ends; the end is completed using the germline J gene. The chain recombines TRBV13-3 with TRBJ2-5, with D possibly matching TRBD1 (6 bases). V was trimmed by 5 bases and J by 0 bases, leaving 16 bases between them. From germline, CDR1 is NNHDY and CDR2 SYVADS. This CDR3 comprises 16 residues. Incomplete CDR3 DNA: TGTGCCAGCAGCCTCCGGGACAAAATTAACCAAGAC. It specifies CASSLRDKINQD. From start to end, the CDR3 is CASSLRDKINQDTQYF.

A note on this clone: Gene names refer to mouse genes. The read terminates 4 residues before the CDR3 end, so the remaining end is supplied by the germline J gene. The J gene is TRBJ1-1, the V gene TRBV13-2; tentatively, D is TRBD1 (6 bases). The germline CDR1 and CDR2 sequences are NNHNN and SYGAGS (reference sequence). This CDR3 spans 12 amino acids. CDR3 residues: CASGDADREVFF. The DNA read from the CDR3 is TGTGCCAGCGGTGATGCGGACAGA.

There are a few counts of this clone. Genes and germline are mouse. Sequencing ends 4 residues short of the CDR3 end; the germline J gene provides the rest. Other DNA sequences in the same sample also yield this CDR3. The gene calls are TRBV31 and TRBJ2-2; 8 nucleotides match TRBD2. Germline CDR1 GKSSPN, CDR2 SITVG. The junction had 0 bases not matched to a gene; V was cut back by 1 base and J by 2 bases. This CDR3 spans 14 amino acids. The DNA read from the CDR3 is TGTGCCTGGAGTCCTGGGGGGAACACCGGG. This encodes CAWSPGGNTG. The entire CDR3 protein reads CAWSPGGNTGQLYF.

This clone showed up just a few times. Gene names and germline match the mouse. The sequence runs out 4 residues before the end of the CDR3; the remainder is reconstructed from the germline J gene. Additional DNA sequences in this sample encode the identical CDR3. V is TRBV5 and J is TRBJ2-2; weak D call: TRBD1 (6 bases). From germline, CDR1 is LGHNA and CDR2 YNLKQL (reference sequence). V was clipped by 4 bases and J by 1 base, with 7 bases between them. The CDR3 contains 14 residues. CDR3 region: CASSRTVNTGQLYF. The CDR3 DNA, read in part, is TGTGCCAGCAGCCGGACAGTAAACACCGGG.

In the case of this clone: The germline and genes are mouse ones. The sequenced fragment ends 4 residues before the CDR3 boundary, so the rest is inferred from the germline J gene. The rearrangement links TRBV13-1 to TRBJ2-1; D may be TRBD1 (5 bases). V was clipped by 5 bases and J by 1 base, with 13 bases between them. CDR3 length: 15 amino acids. The germline V gene has CDR1 NSHNY and CDR2 SYGAGN. CDR3 protein: CASSVDRKNYAEQFF. CDR3 DNA (partial): TGTGCCAGCAGCGTTGACAGAAAGAACTATGCT.

This clone showed up just a few times. The gene symbols are mouse symbols. The sequence runs out 4 residues before the end of the CDR3; the remainder is reconstructed from the germline J gene. The gene calls are TRBV17 and TRBJ2-2, with D perhaps TRBD1 (7 bases). Germline CDR1 reads MNHDT; CDR2 reads YYDKIL. Trimming stripped 0 bases from V and 6 bases from J, with 11 bases between. This CDR3 is built from 15 residues. The CDR3 protein is CASSRDEGAAGQLYF. The part of the CDR3 DNA that was read is TGTGCTAGCAGTAGAGATGAGGGGGCAGCCGGG. Full variable domain (remainder filled in from reference TRBV17 and TRBJ2-2): DTTVKQNPRYKLARVGKPVNLICSQTMNHDTMYWYQKKPNQAPKLLLFYYDKILNREADTFEKFQSSRPNNSFCSLYIGSAGLEYSAMYLCASSRDEGAAGQLYFGEGSKLTVL.

This clone was seen more than once but under ten times. Gene names and germline match the mouse. The CDR3 end falls 4 residues outside the read, so it is completed with the germline J gene. The chain employs TRBV13-3 and TRBJ2-1; unclear D gene. V was trimmed by 0 bases and J by 3 bases, leaving 10 bases between them. The V gene's germline CDR1 is NNHDY and CDR2 SYVADS. This CDR3 has 15 amino acids. The DNA read from the CDR3 is TGTGCCAGCAGTGATGCTCCAGGTATCTATGCT. This translates into CASSDAPGIYA. From start to end, the CDR3 is CASSDAPGIYAEQFF.

This clone was recorded a few times. Genes and germline come from the mouse. The CDR3 end lies 4 residues beyond the end of the read and is filled in from the germline J gene. Other nucleotide sequences in the sample specify the same CDR3. The chain links TRBV13-2 to TRBJ2-5; 8 bases line up with TRBD2. The CDR3 runs 14 residues. The germline CDR1 and CDR2 sequences are NNHNN and SYGAGS (reference sequence). The V and J ends lost 3 bases and 1 base, in that order; junction bases with no gene match: 1. The CDR3 spells CASGATGDQDTQYF. CDR3 bases read: TGTGCCAGCGGTGCGACTGGGGACCAAGAC.

As to this clone: These gene names are mouse names. The CDR3 DNA, read in part, is TGTGCCTGGAGTCTCGGGACAGGAGCCCTCTAT. It specifies CAWSLGTGALY. The CDR3 in its entirety is CAWSLGTGALYEQYF. The genes are TRBV31 and TRBJ2-7; TRBD1 agrees at 8 bases. The read finishes 4 residues shy of the CDR3 end, and the germline J gene is used to complete it. This CDR3 has 15 amino acids. Germline V gives CDR1 GKSSPN, CDR2 SITVG. V gave up 0 bases and J gave up 3 bases; unmatched junction bases: 7.

As concerns this clone: Gene and germline names: mouse. The missing CDR3 end, 4 residues past where the read stops, is filled in from the germline J gene. This CDR3 is also generated by other DNA sequences in the sample. This rearrangement joins TRBV13-1 to TRBJ1-1; 10 bases map to TRBD1. The V segment lost 3 bases and the J segment 0 bases; nucleotides outside the gene matches: 2. The germline gives CDR1 NSHNY, CDR2 SYGAGN. This CDR3 region has 15 residues. The part of the CDR3 DNA that was read is TGTGCCAGCAGTGTGGGGACAGGGGCAAACACA. It is translated as CASSVGTGANT. The CDR3, in full, reads CASSVGTGANTEVFF.

At least ten counts were recorded for this clone. Here the gene names and germline are mouse. Coverage ceases 4 residues before the CDR3 finishes, and the germline J gene fills in the end. The chain has TRBV1 and TRBJ2-5; TRBD1 might be the D (5 bases). This CDR3 is built from 14 residues. Germline CDR1 reads NSQYPW; CDR2 reads LRSPGD (reference sequence). CDR3 DNA (partial): TGCACCTGCAGTGCAGCGGACACCAAAGAC. Protein sequence: CTCSAADTKD. The full CDR3 reads CTCSAADTKDTQYF.

This clone was seen a handful of times. Mouse gene names apply. The DNA read from the CDR3 is TGTGCTAGCAGTTTATCGGTGCAGGGGGCCTAT. Translated, it gives CASSLSVQGAY. The entire CDR3 protein is CASSLSVQGAYEQYF. The V gene is TRBV29, the J gene TRBJ2-7; the match to TRBD1 covers 7 bases. The missing CDR3 end, 4 residues past where the read stops, is filled in from the germline J gene. CDR1 is MSHET and CDR2 is SYDVDS in the germline V gene. This CDR3 has 15 residues. V gave up 0 bases and J gave up 2 bases; unmatched junction bases: 4.

This clone turned up a few times. Any gene name here is a mouse gene name. Read data end 4 residues before the CDR3 end; the end is taken from the germline J gene. Other DNA sequences from this sample encode an identical CDR3 as well. This sequence joins TRBV1 and TRBJ2-7, with a tentative D call TRBD1 (5 bases). This CDR3 spans 14 amino acids. The V end was cut by 0 bases, the J end by 3 bases, with 9 bases between. From germline, CDR1 is NSQYPW and CDR2 LRSPGD (reference sequence). Partial CDR3 DNA: TGCACCTGCAGTGCAGATGGCCAGGGCTAT. Amino acid sequence: CTCSADGQGY. The whole CDR3 protein reads CTCSADGQGYEQYF.

This clone was detected a few times. Gene names denote mouse genes. The read halts 4 residues ahead of the CDR3 end, with the missing end drawn from the germline J gene. The chain uses TRBV13-1 and TRBJ1-2, with TRBD1 matching over 8 bases. J was trimmed by 4 bases and V by 3 bases; bases with no gene match: 8. CDR3 length equals 15 residues. CDR1 and CDR2 (germline): NSHNY, SYGAGN. The CDR3 reads CASSGSGGTGSDYTF. Incomplete CDR3 DNA: TGTGCCAGCAGTGGATCCGGCGGGACAGGCTCC.

A few counts support this clone. Germline and genes here are mouse. Coverage ceases 4 residues before the CDR3 finishes, and the germline J gene fills in the end. Other nucleotide sequences in the sample specify the same CDR3. This chain joins TRBV5 and TRBJ1-1; TRBD1 is a possible D gene (6 bases). The V end was cut by 4 bases, the J end by 0 bases, with 12 bases between. Germline V lookup: CDR1 LGHNA, CDR2 YNLKQL (reference sequence). This CDR3 is built from 15 residues. CDR3: CASSPTGTTNTEVFF. The sequenced CDR3 bases are TGTGCCAGCAGCCCTACCGGGACAACAAACACA.

With regard to this clone: Mouse gene names apply. Read coverage stops 4 residues before the CDR3 terminus; the germline J gene supplies the remainder. This chain links TRBV13-1 with TRBJ2-2, with TRBD2 matching 7 bases. J was trimmed by 4 bases and V by 6 bases; bases with no gene match: 6. This CDR3 is built from 14 residues. Looked up from germline, CDR1 is NSHNY and CDR2 is SYGAGN. Incomplete CDR3 DNA: TGTGCCAGCAAGCCGGGACTGAGCACCGGG. Protein: CASKPGLSTG. The full CDR3 protein reads CASKPGLSTGQLYF.

A word on this clone: Genes and germline come from the mouse. The read ends 4 residues shy of where the CDR3 ends; the end is completed using the germline J gene. This same CDR3 is encoded by further DNA sequences in the sample. The rearrangement joins TRBV1 to TRBJ2-7; D remains unclear. The CDR3 runs to 11 residues. CDR1 is NSQYPW, CDR2 LRSPGD, per germline (reference sequence). The V end was cut by 6 bases, the J end by 3 bases, with 6 bases between. The sequenced part of the CDR3 DNA is TGCACCTGCAGAGACAACTAT. It is translated as CTCRDNY. The whole CDR3 protein is CTCRDNYEQYF.

Many counts were recorded for this clone. Mouse germline and gene names are used. Coverage ceases 4 residues before the CDR3 finishes, and the germline J gene fills in the end. The rearrangement links TRBV13-1 to TRBJ1-2; 7 nucleotides align to TRBD1. Germline CDR1 NSHNY, CDR2 SYGAGN. The CDR3 loop spans 13 amino acids. V was clipped by 3 bases and J by 3 bases; unmatched bases: 2. Incomplete CDR3 DNA: TGTGCCAGCAGTGGAGGGGGCGACTCC. It encodes CASSGGGDS. The CDR3 reads in full as CASSGGGDSDYTF.

This clone has just a few counts. Genes here carry mouse names. With the read ending 4 residues before the CDR3 end, the germline J gene is used to fill in that end. The chain links TRBV3 to TRBJ2-5; D perhaps matches TRBD2 (6 bases). Trimming left V 4 bases short and J 0 bases short, with 11 bases between. CDR3 length: 15 amino acids. The germline gives CDR1 SNHLY, CDR2 FYNGKV (reference sequence). CDR3 loop: CASSSRDSNQDTQYF. The sequenced CDR3 bases are TGTGCCAGCAGCTCCCGGGACTCTAACCAAGAC.